A selection of T cell receptor beta chains follows, all from one sample in a study of blood T cell repertoires in COVID-19. The assay was immunoSEQ multiplex PCR, and TCRdb's table has in-frame clones only and misses some. This table holds approximately 88,000 clones, just over 90% found once. Sequencing was performed on peripheral blood. These TCRs come from a woman aged 45-65 years in a cohort sampled during active COVID-19. The CDR3 runs from the conserved cysteine through the conserved F or W. A D gene is named only where the DNA matches it firmly. Clone size, where shown, is once, few, many, or a class for clones that have expanded.

V gene	D gene	J gene	clone size	CDR3 protein	CDR3 DNA
TRBV2	TRBD2	TRBJ2-2	-	CASRPIGLAGAGTGELFF	TGTGCCAGCAGACCCATTGGACTAGCGGGAGCCGGCACCGGGGAGCTGTTTTTT
TRBV19	-	TRBJ1-2	-	CASSDAREGGYTF	TGTGCCAGTAGTGACGCCAGGGAAGGCGGCTACACCTTC
TRBV5-6	-	TRBJ2-1	-	CASSLVGLGDNEQFF	TGTGCCAGCAGCTTGGTGGGACTCGGGGACAATGAGCAGTTCTTC
TRBV19	TRBD2	TRBJ2-5	-	CASSSGTSGAETQYF	TGTGCCAGTAGTTCGGGGACTAGCGGCGCGGAGACCCAGTACTTC
TRBV6-5	-	TRBJ2-7	-	CASSSNYEQYF	TGTGCCAGCAGTTCCAACTACGAGCAGTACTTC
TRBV2	-	TRBJ1-5	few	CASRSLSNQPQHF	TGTGCCAGCAGGTCATTGAGCAATCAGCCCCAGCATTTT
TRBV4-1	-	TRBJ2-2	-	CASSQAYHLQGRNGELFF	TGCGCCAGCAGCCAAGCCTATCATCTGCAGGGGCGGAATGGGGAGCTGTTTTTT
TRBV24-1	TRBD2	TRBJ2-1	-	CATSDPDRAPGTSGRFYNEQFF	TGTGCCACCAGTGATCCTGACCGGGCCCCCGGGACTAGCGGCCGCTTCTACAATGAGCAGTTCTTC
TRBV6-5	TRBD1	TRBJ2-1	-	CASNTDRGSNNEQFF	TGTGCCAGCAATACGGACAGGGGGTCGAACAATGAGCAGTTCTTC
TRBV12-5	TRBD1	TRBJ1-5	-	CASGPGQGGSNQPQHF	TGTGCTAGTGGCCCTGGACAGGGGGGTAGCAATCAGCCCCAGCATTTT
TRBV6-6	TRBD1	TRBJ2-2	once	CASSTRDRGSGGELFF	TGTGCCAGCAGTACCCGGGACAGGGGATCGGGCGGGGAGCTGTTTTTT
TRBV25-1	TRBD1	TRBJ1-4	-	CASSPRDSQSEKLFF	TGTGCCAGCAGCCCCCGGGACAGTCAAAGCGAAAAACTGTTTTTT
TRBV6-5	-	TRBJ2-7	-	CASSIGEVYEQYF	TGTGCCAGCAGCATAGGGGAGGTTTACGAGCAGTACTTC
TRBV6-5	-	TRBJ1-1	-	CASRKTGGKTEAFF	TGTGCCAGCCGTAAAACGGGGGGAAAAACTGAAGCTTTCTTT
TRBV7-2	-	TRBJ1-4	-	CASSLRWGGPPNEKLFF	TGTGCCAGCAGCCTCCGGTGGGGGGGGCCTCCTAATGAAAAACTGTTTTTT
TRBV11-2	TRBD1	TRBJ1-2	few	CASSARQGGPGYTF	TGTGCCAGCAGCGCGCGACAGGGCGGTCCTGGCTACACCTTC
TRBV7-9	-	TRBJ1-1	-	CASSPEQGRGTEAFF	TGTGCCAGCAGCCCCGAGCAGGGTAGGGGCACTGAAGCTTTCTTT
TRBV5-1	-	TRBJ2-5	-	CASRPVDRSGTQYF	TGCGCCAGCAGACCTGTCGACAGGTCAGGGACCCAGTACTTC
TRBV27	-	TRBJ2-3	once	CASSLSKRTWGDTQYF	TGTGCCAGCAGTTTATCCAAGCGGACGTGGGGAGATACGCAGTATTTT
TRBV2	-	TRBJ1-3	once	CASRANSGNTIYF	TGTGCCAGCAGAGCTAACAGCGGAAACACCATATATTTT
TRBV2	TRBD1	TRBJ1-6	-	CASSLQGGDSPLHF	TGTGCCAGCAGCTTACAGGGGGGCGATTCACCCCTCCACTTT
TRBV2	TRBD2	TRBJ2-7	-	CASSDFAGDLSYEQYF	TGTGCCAGCAGTGATTTTGCGGGGGATCTCTCCTACGAGCAGTACTTC
TRBV10-3	-	TRBJ2-5	-	CAISAGETQYF	TGTGCCATCAGTGCGGGGGAGACCCAGTACTTC
TRBV7-9	TRBD2	TRBJ2-1	-	CASSPSGRQNEQFF	TGTGCCAGCAGCCCTAGCGGAAGGCAAAATGAGCAGTTCTTC
TRBV11-3	TRBD2	TRBJ2-1	-	CASSLGGLAGNEQFF	TGTGCCAGCAGCTTAGGGGGACTAGCGGGTAATGAGCAGTTCTTC
TRBV21-1	-	TRBJ1-6	many	CASSNPPEGQGSSPLHF	TGTGCCAGCAGCAACCCGCCAGAGGGACAGGGGAGTTCACCCCTCCACTTT
TRBV5-1	-	TRBJ2-3	-	CATSVVSSTDTQYF	TGCGCCACCTCGGTTGTTTCTAGCACAGATACGCAGTATTTT
TRBV18	TRBD1	TRBJ2-7	once	CASSPRQDRALGEQYF	TGTGCCAGCTCACCACGCCAAGACAGGGCCCTAGGGGAGCAGTACTTC
TRBV12-3/TRBV12-4	-	TRBJ1-1	-	CASSFQGAAFF	TGTGCCAGCAGTTTTCAGGGTGCAGCTTTCTTT
TRBV7-9	TRBD2	TRBJ2-1	-	CASSLGLAGVGNEQFF	TGTGCCAGCAGCTTAGGACTAGCGGGAGTGGGGAATGAGCAGTTCTTC
TRBV7-9	-	TRBJ1-1	once	CASSLESGTEAFF	TGTGCCAGCAGCTTAGAATCGGGCACTGAAGCTTTCTTT